The next 9 T cell receptor beta chains were all read from a single sample in a study of long-term antiretroviral therapy in people with HIV. They ran version v3.0 of the immunoSEQ assay at survey level. Libraries were prepared by immunoSEQ multiplex PCR; TCRdb keeps only in-frame clonotypes and omits some of them. The sample holds about 26,000 clones, about 88% seen once. Sample: unsorted PBMCs, taken more than 2.6 years after starting antiretroviral therapy. The source of these receptors is a man in his forties with HIV.

The CDR3 DNA follows: TGTGCCAGCAGCGACCGGGACACCAGGGCGGGGGAAAAACTGTTTTTT. It codes for CASSDRDTRAGEKLFF. The rearrangement links TRBV13 to TRBJ1-4, with D tentatively TRBD1 (6 bases). CDR1 PRHDT and CDR2 FYEKMQ come from the germline V gene (reference sequence). The CDR3 sequence is 16 residues long. Trimming left V 5 bases short and J 8 bases short, with 21 bases between.

This clone was detected only a few times. The chain uses TRBV7-9 and TRBJ1-2; D uncertain. The CDR3 totals 13 residues. Germline V gene lookup returns CDR1 SEHNR and CDR2 FQNEAQ (reference sequence). Trimming removed 5 bases from V and 2 bases from J, with 9 bases in between. This CDR3 reads CASSMDGNYGYTF. The CDR3 DNA reads TGTGCCAGCAGCATGGACGGGAACTATGGCTACACCTTC.

V gene TRBV11-3 combines with J gene TRBJ2-3, with a tentative D call TRBD2 (5 bases). The CDR3 contains 15 residues. With 5 bases removed from V and 1 base from J, the gap between germline ends came to 13 bases. CDR1 is SGHNT, CDR2 YENEEA, per germline. CDR3 in amino acids: CASSPPGYGTDTQYF. In nucleotides, the CDR3 is TGTGCCAGCAGCCCCCCGGGGTACGGCACAGATACGCAGTATTTT.

For this clone: The same CDR3 also results from other DNA sequences found in this sample. CDR3 in DNA: TGTGCCAGCAGTGCTACAGGGGGCAATCAGCCCCAGCATTTT. Translating gives CASSATGGNQPQHF. V gene TRBV6-6 combines with J gene TRBJ1-5, with 7 bases lining up with TRBD1. V lost 5 bases to trimming and J lost 2 bases; unmatched junction nucleotides: 3. CDR1 is MNHNY, CDR2 SVGAGI, per germline (reference sequence). This CDR3 is built from 14 residues.

The genes are TRBV28 and TRBJ1-2; the D gene is possibly TRBD1 (6 bases). CDR3 length: 14 residues. Germline values: CDR1 MDHEN, CDR2 SYDVKM. V was pared by 2 bases and J by 4 bases, with 11 bases between. Here the CDR3 DNA reads TGTGCCAGCAGTTTACCGGGGGCCTTCTATGGCTACACCTTC. The encoded protein is CASSLPGAFYGYTF.

The chain uses TRBV4-1 and TRBJ1-1, with D perhaps TRBD1 (5 bases). This CDR3 is built from 15 residues. The germline gives CDR1 MGHRA, CDR2 YSYEKL. Deletions cut 0 bases from V and 7 bases from J, with 15 bases between. CDR3 DNA sequence: TGCGCCAGCAGCCAAGACGACATCTTTACAGGTGAAGCTTTCTTT. Translating gives CASSQDDIFTGEAFF.

This chain joins TRBV4-3 and TRBJ2-1; 9 bases line up with TRBD2. The CDR3 covers 20 residues. The V gene's germline CDR1 is LGHNA and CDR2 YSLEER. Unmatched junction bases numbered 12, after V lost 0 bases and J lost 0 bases. The CDR3 spells CASSQDPASGTISSYNEQFF. The CDR3 region has the DNA TGCGCCAGCAGCCAAGATCCGGCTAGCGGGACTATTAGCTCCTACAATGAGCAGTTCTTC.

This chain uses TRBV6-5 with TRBJ1-1; the D gene is possibly TRBD1 (5 bases). The CDR3 has 14 residues. V gave up 5 bases and J gave up 4 bases, with 14 bases separating them. Germline values: CDR1 MNHEY, CDR2 SVGAGI. DNA for the CDR3: TGTGCCAGCAGTGCCGGGACGTTGGGCACTGAAGCTTTCTTT. It codes for CASSAGTLGTEAFF.

The chain links TRBV30 to TRBJ1-2; D unclear. V shed 0 bases and J shed 2 bases, with 10 bases lying between them. CDR3 length equals 14 residues. Germline V gives CDR1 GTSNPN, CDR2 SVGIG (reference sequence). CDR3 bases: TGTGCCTGGAGTGTACTATGGGGAAACTATGGCTACACCTTC. Encoded protein: CAWSVLWGNYGYTF. Based on the CDR3 plus reference TRBV30 and TRBJ1-2, the full variable domain is SQTIHQWPATLVQPVGSPLSLECTVEGTSNPNLYWYRQAAGRGLQLLFYSVGIGQISSEVPQNLSASRPQDRQFILSSKKLLLSDSGFYLCAWSVLWGNYGYTFGSGTRLTVV.